Sequencing of this TCR beta chain was carried out in a study of blood T cell repertoires in COVID-19. Libraries were prepared by immunoSEQ multiplex PCR; TCRdb keeps only in-frame clonotypes and omits some of them. The repertoire consists of 130,000 to 150,000 clones, with 80% to 90% occurring once and the leading ten covering around 38%. The germline gives CDR1 KGHSH, CDR2 LQKENI. The CDR3 covers 19 residues. The junction had 11 bases not matched to a gene; V was cut back by 2 bases and J by 2 bases. In its sample, this clone was seen many times. This chain links TRBV18 with TRBJ2-2, with 10 bases fitting TRBD2. Sequencing was done on a sample of peripheral blood. This receptor was obtained from a man between 50 and 59 years old who had recovered from COVID-19. The CDR3 DNA sequence: TGTGCCAGCTCACCATCCCGTGTCACTAGCGGGGCCAACACCGGGGAGCTGTTTTTT. Translated: CASSPSRVTSGANTGELFF.